This note documents a single T cell receptor beta chain sequence. Sequenced by immunoSEQ multiplex PCR; TCRdb stores in-frame clones only, minus some. The table records 2 million to 2.5 million clones, roughly 96% of them present only once. This sample was taken from a study of shared clonotypes between healthy human individuals. V was clipped by 4 bases and J by 3 bases, with 16 bases between them. The germline V gene encodes CDR1 SGHNT and CDR2 YYREEE (reference sequence). The CDR3 runs to 15 residues. The sequence was collected from a man between 18 and 29 years old in good health. The rearrangement joins TRBV5-4 to TRBJ1-2; no reliable D call. The sample consisted of naive CD4+ T cells sorted from blood. Subset described: CD45RA+ positively selected. CDR3 bases: TGTGCCAGCAGCCCCCCCAACCGAGATGACTATGGCTACACCTTC. It codes for CASSPPNRDDYGYTF.